These 3 T cell receptor beta chains originate from one sample sequenced in a study of cytomegalovirus exposure and HLA in healthy donors. Primers included in the PCR were 60 Vbeta and 13 Jbeta primers. Here immunoSEQ multiplex PCR was the method, and the copy in TCRdb shows in-frame clones only, minus some. This table has tens of thousands of clones, around 80% appearing once. Sequencing input: PBMCs. The receptors come from a man aged 25-40 years in good health and CMV-seronegative.

V usage is TRBV5-1 and J usage is TRBJ1-6; possibly TRBD1 for D (5 bases). CDR3 length equals 16 residues. Looked up from germline, CDR1 is SGHRS and CDR2 is YFSETQ. Trimming shortened V by 3 bases and J by 8 bases, and 18 bases separated the two germline ends. CDR3 DNA: TGCGCCAGCAGCTCCTCTGGGGCTCTATCCGATTCACCCCTCCACTTT. It encodes CASSSSGALSDSPLHF.

J is TRBJ1-4 and V is TRBV28; perhaps TRBD1 as D (6 bases). V was clipped by 5 bases and J by 3 bases, with 16 bases between them. The CDR3 is made up of 16 amino acids. Germline V gene sequence: CDR1 MDHEN, CDR2 SYDVKM. The CDR3 spells CASSLPGQGPNEKLFF. In nucleotides, the CDR3 is TGTGCCAGCAGTCTCCCGGGACAAGGGCCTAATGAAAAACTGTTTTTT.

The chain is built from TRBV28 and TRBJ1-3; D is unclear. V lost 3 bases to trimming and J lost 4 bases, with 7 bases between them. Germline V gene data show CDR1 as MDHEN and CDR2 as SYDVKM. This CDR3 is 13 amino acids long. Written as DNA, the CDR3 is TGTGCCAGCAGTTTGTTACAAGGAAACACCATATATTTT. This translates into CASSLLQGNTIYF.